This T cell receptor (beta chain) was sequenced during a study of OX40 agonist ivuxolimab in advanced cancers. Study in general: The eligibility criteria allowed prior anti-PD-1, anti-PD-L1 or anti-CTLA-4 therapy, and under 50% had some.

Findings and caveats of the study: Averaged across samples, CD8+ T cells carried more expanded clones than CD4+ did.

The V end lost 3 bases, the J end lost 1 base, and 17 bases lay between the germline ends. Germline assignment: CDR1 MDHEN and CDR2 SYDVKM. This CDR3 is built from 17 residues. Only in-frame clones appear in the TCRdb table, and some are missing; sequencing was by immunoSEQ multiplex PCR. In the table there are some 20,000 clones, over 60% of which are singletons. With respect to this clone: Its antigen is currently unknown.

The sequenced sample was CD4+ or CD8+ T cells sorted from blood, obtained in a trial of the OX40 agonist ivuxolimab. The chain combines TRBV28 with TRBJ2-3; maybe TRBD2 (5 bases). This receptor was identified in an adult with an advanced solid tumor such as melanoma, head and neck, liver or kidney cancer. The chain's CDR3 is CASSLGDLPAGTDTQYF. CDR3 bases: TGTGCCAGCAGTTTGGGAGATCTCCCCGCGGGCACAGATACGCAGTATTTT.